The clone carrying this TCR beta chain appeared once. These data are taken from a study of blood T cell repertoires in COVID-19. Study at large: There were acute and convalescent COVID-19 samples, and they came from the United States, Italy and Spain.

This table comes from immunoSEQ multiplex PCR, and its TCRdb copy is limited to in-frame clones, with some not included. This table holds roughly 58,000 clones, around 66% found once. Germline CDR1 and CDR2: SGHTS and YDEGEE. The CDR3 extends over 15 amino acids. Trimming left V 0 bases short and J 1 base short, with 9 bases between. The sequencing sample was made of PBMCs or T cells enriched from blood (not recorded which). The TCR was taken from a woman aged 55-69 years who had been exposed to COVID-19. This chain connects TRBV5-8 to TRBJ2-3; weak D call: TRBD2 (5 bases). CDR3 DNA sequence: TGTGCCAGCAGCTTGGGACTACTCCGCACAGATACGCAGTATTTT. It yields the protein CASSLGLLRTDTQYF.